What follows are 28 T cell receptor beta chains derived from one specimen sequenced in a study of blood T cell repertoires in COVID-19. Sequencing used immunoSEQ multiplex PCR; TCRdb keeps in-frame clones, though not all of them. The data show around 180,000 clones, under 85% seen once. The specimen sequenced was peripheral blood. The receptor set was obtained from a human donor in a cohort sampled during active COVID-19.

The CDR3 coding sequence is TGTGCCAGCAGGGTTTCGGGTCGGGTCACTGAAGCTTTCTTT. Translating it yields CASRVSGRVTEAFF. V and J are TRBV5-6 and TRBJ1-1, with unresolved D. The germline V gene has CDR1 SGHDT and CDR2 YYEEEE. The CDR3 loop spans 14 amino acids. Trimming removed 5 bases at V and 4 bases at J, with 15 bases between.

Only a few counts were recorded for this clone. This chain joins TRBV3-1 (or the pseudogene TRBV3-2) and TRBJ2-1, with unresolved D. The V gene's germline CDR1 is LGHDT and CDR2 YNNKEL (reference sequence). Trimming stripped 0 bases from V and 2 bases from J, with 11 bases between. The CDR3 is 16 residues long. CDR3 loop: CASSQDLSVPYNEQFF. The CDR3 DNA sequence: TGTGCCAGCAGCCAAGATCTAAGCGTACCCTACAATGAGCAGTTCTTC.

The V call is TRBV15, the J call TRBJ2-7; possibly TRBD1 for D (5 bases). Trimming shortened V by 0 bases and J by 2 bases, and 11 bases separated the two germline ends. CDR1 and CDR2 (germline): LNHNV, YYDKDF (reference sequence). This CDR3 has 15 amino acids. CDR3 protein: CATSRDRRVAYEQYF. In nucleotides, the CDR3 is TGTGCCACCAGCAGAGATCGCAGGGTTGCCTACGAGCAGTACTTC.

This clone was detected only a few times. This chain uses TRBV5-1 with TRBJ2-7, with D hard to call. This CDR3 region has 13 residues. Looked up from germline, CDR1 is SGHRS and CDR2 is YFSETQ. V shed 4 bases and J shed 2 bases, with 10 bases lying between them. The CDR3 loop reads CASSKDGAYEQYF. In DNA form, the CDR3 reads TGCGCCAGCAGCAAAGACGGAGCCTACGAGCAGTACTTC.

The chain uses TRBV11-1 and TRBJ2-7; 9 nucleotides match TRBD2. The CDR3 totals 16 residues. The J segment lost 7 bases and the V segment lost 5 bases, leaving 15 bases of the junction unmatched. Germline V gene sequence: CDR1 SGHAT, CDR2 FQDESV (reference sequence). CDR3 sequence: CASSAQSAGGPSEQYF. CDR3 coding DNA: TGTGCCAGCAGCGCCCAGAGTGCGGGGGGGCCGAGTGAGCAGTACTTC.

The rearrangement joins TRBV4-1 to TRBJ2-1; unclear D gene. The CDR3 length is 16 residues. Germline V gene lookup returns CDR1 MGHRA and CDR2 YSYEKL. The V end lost 1 base, the J end lost 0 bases, and 10 bases lay between the germline ends. The chain's CDR3 is CASSQGLSNSYNEQFF. The DNA for the CDR3 is TGCGCCAGCAGCCAAGGATTAAGCAACTCCTACAATGAGCAGTTCTTC.

This chain joins TRBV7-3 and TRBJ2-7, with D maybe TRBD2 (6 bases). There are 23 residues in the CDR3. V lost 1 base, J lost 6 bases, and 40 bases lay in between. CDR1 and CDR2 (germline): SGHTA, FQGTGA. For the CDR3, the DNA is TGTGCCAGCAGCTTAAAGAAAGGAAGTCGGGTTATGGGGGAGGAGTCTTCATCCGTCGAGCAGTACTTC. Its translation is CASSLKKGSRVMGEESSSVEQYF.

This clone was observed a handful of times. The chain employs TRBV5-5 and TRBJ2-7, with a weak D call TRBD1 (6 bases). Germline V gives CDR1 SGHKS, CDR2 YYEKEE (reference sequence). The CDR3 runs 12 residues. V lost 5 bases to trimming and J lost 3 bases, with 9 bases between them. The CDR3 region has the DNA TGTGCCAGCAGTTCGGACAGCTACGAGCAGTACTTC. Amino acids: CASSSDSYEQYF.

CDR3 nucleotides: TGTGCCAGCAGTGAAATAGCGGGGGGGCCTCACGAGCAGTACTTC. This translates into CASSEIAGGPHEQYF. The chain uses TRBV6-1 and TRBJ2-7; 11 positions match TRBD2. Unmatched junction bases numbered 5, after V lost 2 bases and J lost 5 bases. The CDR3 runs 15 residues. Looked up from germline, CDR1 is MNHNS and CDR2 is SASEGT.

This clone has more than one count but fewer than ten. V is TRBV10-3 and J is TRBJ1-2, with 8 bases lining up with TRBD1. This CDR3 region has 16 residues. J lost 4 bases, V lost 3 bases, and 10 bases had no gene match. In germline, CDR1 is ENHRY, CDR2 SYGVKD. CDR3 region: CAISDPRTGWAYGYTF. CDR3 coding DNA: TGTGCCATCAGTGATCCCCGGACAGGGTGGGCCTATGGCTACACCTTC.

The chain joins TRBV19 to TRBJ2-2, with 8 bases that match TRBD2. From germline, CDR1 is LNHDA and CDR2 SQIVND (reference sequence). This CDR3 has 14 amino acids. Losses at the gene ends were 7 bases for V and 1 base for J; bases not matched to a gene: 2. CDR3 loop: CASTSGGNTGELFF. The CDR3 nucleotides are TGTGCCAGTACAAGCGGGGGGAACACCGGGGAGCTGTTTTTT. Full variable domain (missing parts from reference TRBV19 and TRBJ2-2): DGGITQSPKYLFRKEGQNVTLSCEQNLNHDAMYWYRQDPGQGLRLIYYSQIVNDFQKGDIAEGYSVSREKKESFPLTVTSAQKNPTAFYLCASTSGGNTGELFFGEGSRLTVL.

The V call is TRBV6-5, the J call TRBJ1-2; a weak D match, TRBD1 (5 bases). From germline, CDR1 is MNHEY and CDR2 SVGAGI. The CDR3 spans 12 residues. The V end lost 6 bases, the J end lost 1 base, and 6 bases lay between the germline ends. The CDR3 nucleotides read TGTGCCAGCAGGGACATTAACTATGGCTACACCTTC. Amino acids: CASRDINYGYTF.

This chain connects TRBV7-9 to TRBJ1-1, with TRBD1 identical over 7 bases. V was pared by 5 bases and J by 5 bases, with 8 bases of the junction left unmatched. Germline V CDR1 and CDR2: SEHNR, FQNEAQ (reference sequence). The CDR3 is 14 amino acids. The CDR3 is CASSEGTERTEAFF. The CDR3 nucleotides read TGTGCCAGCAGCGAGGGGACAGAGAGAACTGAAGCTTTCTTT.

This clone was picked up a small number of times. The chain couples TRBV5-1 to TRBJ2-7, with D unresolved. V was trimmed by 0 bases and J by 5 bases, leaving 6 bases between them. Germline V lookup: CDR1 SGHRS, CDR2 YFSETQ. The CDR3 contains 12 residues. The CDR3 loop reads CASSLAQDEQYF. The CDR3 DNA is TGCGCCAGCAGCTTGGCCCAGGACGAGCAGTACTTC.

This clone was counted a single time. CDR3 loop: CASSPGQGAVNYGYTF. The CDR3 nucleotides are TGTGCCAGCAGCCCGGGACAGGGGGCGGTTAACTATGGCTACACCTTC. V and J are TRBV6-6 and TRBJ1-2, with 12 bases fitting TRBD1. The CDR3 runs 16 residues. With 6 bases clipped from V and 1 base from J, the junction kept 6 bases outside the gene matches. CDR1 MNHNY and CDR2 SVGAGI come from the germline V gene (reference sequence).

The gene calls are TRBV7-2 and TRBJ1-1; 7 nucleotides agree with TRBD1. Per germline, CDR1 SGHTA and CDR2 FQGNSA. The V gene end was trimmed by 4 bases and the J gene end by 4 bases; junction bases not matched to a gene: 6. CDR3 size: 14 residues. As DNA, the CDR3 is TGTGCCAGCAGCTCAGACAGGGAAAGCACTGAAGCTTTCTTT. It codes for CASSSDRESTEAFF. Full variable domain (missing parts from reference TRBV7-2 and TRBJ1-1): GAGVSQSPSNKVTEKGKDVELRCDPISGHTALYWYRQSLGQGLEFLIYFQGNSAPDKSGLPSDRFSAERTGGSVSTLTIQRTQQEDSAVYLCASSSDRESTEAFFGQGTRLTVV.

V usage is TRBV7-3 and J usage is TRBJ1-1; tentative D call: TRBD1 (6 bases). The V gene's germline CDR1 is SGHTA and CDR2 FQGTGA. The V and J ends lost 1 base and 12 bases respectively, with 18 bases between them. The CDR3 runs to 14 residues. This CDR3 reads CASSLNGDTWETFF. The CDR3 DNA sequence: TGTGCCAGCAGCTTAAATGGGGACACTTGGGAAACTTTCTTT.

This clone was recorded only once. This chain links TRBV19 with TRBJ2-7; perhaps TRBD2 as D (6 bases). The germline gives CDR1 LNHDA, CDR2 SQIVND (reference sequence). The V end lost 2 bases, the J end lost 6 bases, and 11 bases lay between the germline ends. The CDR3 is made up of 13 amino acids. The CDR3 is CASSIKEGAEQYF. The CDR3 nucleotides read TGTGCCAGTAGTATAAAGGAGGGAGCCGAGCAGTACTTC.

The V gene is TRBV29-1, the J gene TRBJ1-1, with a possible D match to TRBD1 (6 bases). This CDR3 is built from 11 residues. The germline V gene encodes CDR1 SQVTM and CDR2 ANQGSEA. V was pared by 5 bases and J by 7 bases, with 11 bases between. The CDR3 DNA reads as TGCAGCGTTCAACGACAGGTTGAAGCTTTCTTT. Translated: CSVQRQVEAFF.

The chain couples TRBV2 to TRBJ2-1, with 11 positions matching TRBD1. Germline CDR1 is SNHLY and CDR2 is FYNNEI. This CDR3 region has 13 residues. The V segment lost 6 bases and the J segment 9 bases; nucleotides outside the gene matches: 4. The CDR3 spells CASSKGTGGEQFF. The CDR3, as DNA: TGTGCCAGCAGCAAAGGGACAGGGGGTGAGCAGTTCTTC.

The chain has TRBV30 and TRBJ2-5, with D possibly matching TRBD2 (5 bases). Germline V gene data show CDR1 as GTSNPN and CDR2 as SVGIG (reference sequence). Trimming took off 1 base at V and 5 bases at J, with 17 bases between the two ends. The CDR3 length is 15 residues. The CDR3 region is CAWSARTSTAETQYF. DNA of the CDR3: TGTGCCTGGAGTGCTAGAACTAGTACCGCGGAGACCCAGTACTTC.

This sequence joins TRBV3-1 (or the pseudogene TRBV3-2) and TRBJ1-6, with TRBD1 matching 9 bases. V lost 1 base and J lost 5; bases outside the gene matches: 15. The length of the CDR3 is 20 residues. From germline, CDR1 is LGHDT and CDR2 YNNKEL (reference sequence). The CDR3 coding sequence is TGTGCCAGCAGCCAAGTGGATGGACAGGGGTTTGTCCCCAATAATTCACCCCTCCACTTT. Translating gives CASSQVDGQGFVPNNSPLHF.

The V call is TRBV18, the J call TRBJ2-1; D remains ambiguous. CDR3 length: 14 amino acids. Germline V gene data show CDR1 as KGHSH and CDR2 as LQKENI. Trimming took off 3 bases at V and 0 bases at J, with 6 bases between the two ends. CDR3 DNA: TGTGCCAGCTCACCGGAGAGCTCCTACAATGAGCAGTTCTTC. It translates to CASSPESSYNEQFF.

The chain combines TRBV5-1 with TRBJ2-1, with 9 bases that match TRBD1. The trim removed 2 bases at V and 3 bases at J, leaving 3 bases unmatched. Germline lookup yields CDR1 SGHRS and CDR2 YFSETQ. The CDR3 is made up of 15 amino acids. CDR3 in DNA: TGCGCCAGCAGCTTTGGGGACAGGGTCTACAATGAGCAGTTCTTC. This gives the protein CASSFGDRVYNEQFF.

The chain uses TRBV7-9 and TRBJ1-4; D ambiguous. Trimming removed 3 bases at V and 5 bases at J, with 7 bases between. The CDR3 covers 13 residues. Germline CDR1 is SEHNR and CDR2 is FQNEAQ (reference sequence). DNA for the CDR3: TGTGCCAGCAGCTTCAACAGCAATGAAAAACTGTTTTTT. As protein: CASSFNSNEKLFF.

The genes are TRBV6-5 and TRBJ1-3, with TRBD1 identical over 7 bases. The CDR3 extends over 14 amino acids. From germline, CDR1 is MNHEY and CDR2 SVGAGI. Trimming cost V 2 bases and J 2 bases; bases outside gene matches: 0. The CDR3 here is CASSYGTAGNTIYF. The CDR3 region has the DNA TGTGCCAGCAGTTACGGGACAGCTGGAAACACCATATATTTT.

This chain links TRBV2 with TRBJ1-1; D possibly corresponds to TRBD1 (5 bases). CDR3 length: 11 amino acids. Germline V gene sequence: CDR1 SNHLY, CDR2 FYNNEI. Trimming stripped 8 bases from V and 3 bases from J, with 7 bases between. The CDR3 reads CASSGHTEAFF. Written as DNA, the CDR3 is TGTGCCAGCTCAGGGCACACTGAAGCTTTCTTT. The complete variable domain, with remaining parts taken from reference TRBV2 and TRBJ1-1, reads EPEVTQTPSHQVTQMGQEVILRCVPISNHLYFYWYRQILGQKVEFLVSFYNNEISEKSEIFDDQFSVERPDGSNFTLKIRSTKLEDSAMYFCASSGHTEAFFGQGTRLTVV.

This clone was detected only once. CDR3: CASSFQGWQFF. DNA of the CDR3: TGTGCCAGCAGTTTCCAGGGGTGGCAGTTCTTC. This chain connects TRBV27 to TRBJ2-1; D possibly corresponds to TRBD1 (6 bases). CDR1 is MNHEY and CDR2 is SMNVEV in the germline V gene (reference sequence). Trimming left V 3 bases short and J 12 bases short, with 9 bases between. The CDR3 contains 11 residues.